This TCR beta chain was recorded in a study of blood T cell repertoires in COVID-19. Study background: There were acute and convalescent COVID-19 samples, and they came from the United States, Italy and Spain.

Assay: immunoSEQ multiplex PCR; the TCRdb copy retains only in-frame clones and omits some. Here the sample spans about 220,000 clones, around 82% being singletons. Sequencing used peripheral blood. The receptor was isolated from a woman older than 75 with acute or convalescent COVID-19.

The CDR3 loop is CASSLTGDRGYYGYTF. In DNA form, the CDR3 reads TGTGCCAGCAGCTTAACCGGGGACAGGGGTTACTATGGCTACACCTTC. The rearrangement joins TRBV7-3 to TRBJ1-2, with 10 bases matching TRBD1. V trimming: 0 bases; J trimming: 3 bases; junction bases outside the gene matches: 4. The CDR3 has 16 residues. CDR1 and CDR2 from the germline V gene are SGHTA and FQGTGA.